A single T cell receptor (beta chain) is shown here with its context. Its target antigen remains unknown. Nothing much larger sits one base from this clone, and base qualities are not available. To be included, a participant needed at least one PBMC sample from before ART initiation plus at least two post-ART samples. All participants with HIV were treated in the United States of America. Before DNA extraction, cryopreserved samples containing roughly 1-10 million PBMC were thawed and washed. At the time of the earliest PBMC sample, participants with HIV were aged between about 23 and 54 years. PBMC samples from each participant spanned 1-4 timepoints before ART initiation and 2-8 timepoints after ART initiation, with a median of 7 samples. For every participant, serial HIV viral load, CD4+ T-cell count, ART history and demographic data were obtained. A Qiagen kit on a QIAcube was used to extract genomic DNA from unsorted PBMC, with samples processed in batches of 12.

This sample stems from a study of long-term antiretroviral therapy in people with HIV (dated 2022 in TCRdb). Notes on the research overall: The earliest samples were collected approximately a decade before the 2015 WHO recommendation for immediate ART, a period when ART was typically delayed until CD4 counts fell. Of the approximately 30 participants with HIV, about twelve were female. A retrospective serial study tested whether ART initiation and durable HIV suppression were associated with changes in peripheral blood TRB repertoire composition and diversity. No cross-contamination during QIAcube processing was shown when test extractions of a monoclonal T-cell line were performed alongside 30 to 40 polyclonal samples. A total of 150 to 200 cryopreserved PBMC samples came from around 30 adults with confirmed HIV infection and were collected serially over a mean of roughly six years (range 1-12). Beyond this particular receptor, the publication reports: Starting ART was linked to a significant rise in TRB diversity, yet even after long-term ART the diversity remained significantly lower than in transplant donor controls. Samples dated from the mid-2000s to the late 2010s, and the ART regimens used may be less effective than current ones. Limited PBMC availability meant only the TCR beta chain was sequenced, without alpha chain pairing. HIV repertoires had narrower CDR3 length ranges than controls, and the network structure suggested an antigen-experienced repertoire that shifted only slightly toward naive after ART. Because pre-ART samples had limited cell numbers, profiling was done on unsorted PBMC rather than on sorted CD4+ and CD8+ T cells. No data were available on ART adherence, viral resistance or therapy changes, limiting inferences about post-ART repertoire changes. Expanded TRB clones identified before ART initiation dominated the repertoire at all time points, although this dominance fluctuated and declined in many PLHIV after ART.

The germline V gene yields SGDLS for CDR1 and YYNGEE for CDR2. V is pared back by 5 bases and J by 2 bases, with 8 bases lying between the germline termini. Counted from cysteine to phenylalanine, this CDR3 has 13 amino acids. Only the CDR3 portion is preserved as DNA: 39 bases, with reading frame beginning at the first base. The immunoSEQ hsTCRB v3.0 assay was used at survey level resolution to sequence the TRB variable region. TRB sequencing targeted a depth of 40,000-50,000 T-cell genomes per sample. Pooled TRB libraries were sequenced on an Illumina MiSeq with a v3 150-cycle kit. The published analysis was carried out like this. Repertoire analysis ran in R within a reproducible Nextflow workflow covering QC, data transformation and analysis. Custom analyses were implemented in LymphoSeq2, an R package for AIRR-Seq data exploration. A handful of samples that produced fewer than 5000 total TRB sequences were removed, so some 180 HIV repertoires were analyzed. Among the roughly 200 retained HIV repertoires, about 57 were collected before ART initiation and 120 to 140 were collected after ART initiation. Each repertoire was downsampled to 5000 TRB nucleotide sequences, and summary statistics were averaged across 100 downsampling iterations. TRB sequences were retained for analysis only if CDR3 regions of at least seven amino acids were present. A Shannon entropy-derived clonality score and the Gini coefficient were used to measure diversity. In repertoire networks, the top 5000 CDR3 amino acid sequences were linked whenever an edit distance of one separated two sequences. For TRB CDR3 amino acid sequences, GLIPH2 was used to predict antigen specificity groups and MHC restriction. To flag known associations with CMV, EBV, HIV or tissue antigens, CDR3 amino acid sequences were compared against VDJdb and McPAS-TCR. Pre-ART, post-ART and control groups were compared with Wilcoxon signed-rank tests and Holm-Bonferroni correction. TCRdb mirrors the immuneACCESS table, restricted to in-frame sequences. Some clones are absent from its copies; in checked studies, under half trace to an unresolved V gene, and the reason for the others is unknown. V and J calls and clone size are copied from that table; D and trimming were computed from the DNA. The table for this sample lists 35,000 to 40,000 clones; 75% to 85% of them were counted only once. About an eighth of the sample is in the top ten clones.

This TCR came from a man younger than 35 with HIV. Material: unsorted PBMCs, obtained 0.3 years after starting antiretroviral therapy. The V and J genes are TRBV9 and TRBJ1-3; TRBD1 is a possible D gene, resting on 6 matching bases. The CDR3 is CASRGGAGNTIYF. The nucleotides are TGTGCCAGCAGAGGGGGAGCTGGAAACACCATATATTTT.